At least ten counts were recorded for the clone carrying this TCR beta chain. The data derive from a study of blood T cells in healthy people across ages. Then a second PCR, running roughly 7 to 11 cycles, was carried out with a sample-barcoded 5' primer and a J-beta primer mix. From the 5' RACE reads, TCRdb called clonotypes with MiXCR, one entry per CDR3 protein. The sample contains about 700,000 distinct CDR3 sequences, about 34% of which appear only once. The sequence was collected from an elderly woman in good health. The specimen was blood.

The CDR3 loop is CASSRGNTEAFF. CDR3 nucleotides: TGTGCCAGCAGCAGGGGGAACACTGAAGCTTTCTTT. This chain uses TRBV3-1 with TRBJ1-1; a weak D match, TRBD1 (5 bases). CDR3 length: 12 residues. Germline V gene lookup returns CDR1 LGHDT and CDR2 YNNKEL (reference sequence). Trimming removed 5 bases from V and 1 base from J, with 5 bases in between.